The 29 T cell receptor beta chains reported below all come from one sample, sequenced in a study of blood T cell repertoires in COVID-19. This table comes from immunoSEQ multiplex PCR, and its TCRdb copy is limited to in-frame clones, with some not included. The table lists 200,000 to 250,000 clones, more than 70% of them singletons. The material sequenced was peripheral blood. These receptors were taken from a woman older than 75 with acute or convalescent COVID-19.

This chain joins TRBV4-1 and TRBJ2-1, with D perhaps TRBD2 (6 bases). The germline gives CDR1 MGHRA, CDR2 YSYEKL. Trimming removed 0 bases from V and 9 bases from J, with 12 bases in between. This CDR3 has 14 amino acids. The CDR3 here is CASSQDRRRGEQFF. CDR3 DNA sequence: TGCGCCAGCAGCCAAGATAGAAGGCGGGGTGAGCAGTTCTTC.

The chain carries TRBV2 and TRBJ2-2, with 7 bases matching TRBD1. J was trimmed by 4 bases and V by 6 bases; bases with no gene match: 11. This CDR3 comprises 16 residues. The germline V gene has CDR1 SNHLY and CDR2 FYNNEI. The CDR3 coding sequence is TGTGCCAGCAGGTCCGACAGGGTGTTAGGCACCGGGGAGCTGTTTTTT. It specifies CASRSDRVLGTGELFF.

The chain recombines TRBV6-5 with TRBJ1-6; 7 nucleotides align to TRBD1. V shed 6 bases and J 10 bases; nucleotides not matched to a gene: 9. From germline, CDR1 is MNHEY and CDR2 SVGAGI. This CDR3 is built from 14 residues. The CDR3 region is CASSEGTVSSPLHF. CDR3 coding DNA: TGTGCCAGCAGCGAGGGGACAGTTAGCTCACCCCTCCACTTT.

The V gene is TRBV9, the J gene TRBJ2-3; the match to TRBD2 covers 10 bases. V lost 0 bases to trimming and J lost 9 bases; unmatched junction nucleotides: 7. Germline V gives CDR1 SGDLS, CDR2 YYNGEE. This CDR3 has 15 amino acids. The CDR3 is CASSVVSSGGQTQYF. The CDR3 bases are TGTGCCAGCAGCGTAGTGTCTAGCGGGGGCCAGACGCAGTATTTT. Based on the CDR3 plus reference TRBV9 and TRBJ2-3, the full variable domain is DSGVTQTPKHLITATGQRVTLRCSPRSGDLSVYWYQQSLDQGLQFLIQYYNGEERAKGNILERFSAQQFPDLHSELNLSSLELGDSALYFCASSVVSSGGQTQYFGPGTRLTVL.

The V gene is TRBV6-5, the J gene TRBJ2-3; 10 bases map to TRBD2. The V segment lost 11 bases and the J segment 1 base; nucleotides outside the gene matches: 3. Germline V lookup: CDR1 MNHEY, CDR2 SVGAGI. The CDR3 is 13 residues long. The CDR3 region is CAATSGGTDTQYF. The DNA for the CDR3 is TGTGCCGCAACTAGCGGGGGCACAGATACGCAGTATTTT.

This clone showed up just once. The chain uses TRBV3-1 (or the pseudogene TRBV3-2) and TRBJ2-7, with TRBD1 matching 7 bases. CDR1 and CDR2 from the germline V gene are LGHDT and YNNKEL (reference sequence). V trimming: 5 bases; J trimming: 4 bases; junction bases outside the gene matches: 2. The CDR3 runs to 12 residues. The CDR3 protein is CASSATGYEQYF. CDR3 bases: TGTGCCAGCAGCGCGACAGGGTACGAGCAGTACTTC.

This clone occurred once. This chain links TRBV5-4 with TRBJ1-2, with 11 bases identical to TRBD1. The CDR3 has 17 residues. The ends lost 4 bases at V and 7 bases at J; junction bases unmatched: 15. In germline, CDR1 is SGHNT, CDR2 YYREEE (reference sequence). This chain's CDR3 is CASSPLGQGASLSGYTF. The CDR3 DNA is TGTGCCAGCAGCCCGCTTGGACAGGGGGCGAGTCTTAGTGGCTACACCTTC.

This chain links TRBV9 with TRBJ2-1; weak D call: TRBD1 (5 bases). V dropped 4 bases and J dropped 7 bases, with 9 bases sitting between them. Looked up from germline, CDR1 is SGDLS and CDR2 is YYNGEE. The CDR3 is made up of 12 amino acids. CDR3 DNA: TGTGCCAGCAGCATTGGACAAAATGAGCAGTTCTTC. Translating it yields CASSIGQNEQFF.

The V gene is TRBV6-4, the J gene TRBJ1-2, with a weak D call TRBD1 (6 bases). Germline CDR1 and CDR2: MRHNA and SNTAGT. V lost 3 bases and J 8 bases, leaving 13 bases between the germline ends. CDR3 length equals 13 residues. CDR3: CASSEQGAGGYTF. The CDR3 nucleotides are TGTGCCAGCAGTGAACAGGGAGCGGGAGGCTACACCTTC.

The chain uses TRBV6-5 and TRBJ2-3; D perhaps matches TRBD1 (5 bases). This CDR3 is built from 15 residues. Germline V gene lookup returns CDR1 MNHEY and CDR2 SVGAGI. V was cut by 0 bases and J by 0 bases, with 7 bases left in between. The CDR3 is CASSYSGASTDTQYF. CDR3 DNA sequence: TGTGCCAGCAGTTACTCTGGGGCCAGCACAGATACGCAGTATTTT.

The chain employs TRBV15 and TRBJ1-3; 7 nucleotides agree with TRBD1. The CDR3 loop spans 16 amino acids. J lost 0 bases, V lost 3 bases, and 5 bases had no gene match. Germline assignment: CDR1 LNHNV and CDR2 YYDKDF (reference sequence). This CDR3 is CATSRMGTVSGNTIYF. The CDR3 bases are TGTGCCACCAGCAGGATGGGGACAGTCTCTGGAAACACCATATATTTT.

The V call is TRBV5-1, the J call TRBJ2-5; 7 bases map to TRBD2. The CDR3 sequence is 15 residues long. Germline V CDR1 and CDR2: SGHRS, YFSETQ. Unmatched junction bases numbered 7, after V lost 0 bases and J lost 5 bases. The CDR3 DNA is TGCGCCAGCAGCTTGGGCGGGGGACGGGAGGAGACCCAGTACTTC. Residues: CASSLGGGREETQYF.

The table lists this clone with a count of one. The rearrangement uses TRBV5-1 and TRBJ2-5; 7 bases are shared with TRBD2. CDR3 length: 16 residues. The germline CDR1 and CDR2 sequences are SGHRS and YFSETQ. Trimming at V came to 4 bases and at J to 1 base, leaving 10 bases not matched to a gene. The CDR3 bases are TGCGCCAGCAGCCCCGCCGGCCGCGGGGGCCAAGAGACCCAGTACTTC. Its translation is CASSPAGRGGQETQYF.

The V gene is TRBV5-6, the J gene TRBJ1-5, with D tentatively TRBD1 (6 bases). CDR1 is SGHDT and CDR2 is YYEEEE in the germline V gene. The CDR3 sequence is 14 residues long. V lost 2 bases to trimming and J lost 7 bases, with 13 bases between them. CDR3 in DNA: TGTGCCAGCAGCTTCAGGGGACCTGGCCAGCCCCAGCATTTT. Its translation: CASSFRGPGQPQHF.

This clone came up a few times. The chain is built from TRBV5-1 and TRBJ1-6; no reliable D call. The CDR3 is made up of 13 amino acids. Per germline, CDR1 SGHRS and CDR2 YFSETQ. The ends were cut back, 2 bases at V and 3 bases at J, with 3 bases in the middle. The CDR3 sequence: CASSFNYNSPLHF. DNA for the CDR3: TGCGCCAGCAGCTTCAACTATAATTCACCCCTCCACTTT. Complete variable domain (other parts from reference TRBV5-1 and TRBJ1-6): KAGVTQTPRYLIKTRGQQVTLSCSPISGHRSVSWYQQTPGQGLQFLFEYFSETQRNKGNFPGRFSGRQFSNSRSEMNVSTLELGDSALYLCASSFNYNSPLHFGNGTRLTVT.

This sequence joins TRBV5-6 and TRBJ1-4; 7 bases line up with TRBD1. This CDR3 contains 14 residues. V gave up 2 bases and J gave up 7 bases; unmatched junction bases: 5. From germline, CDR1 is SGHDT and CDR2 YYEEEE. The CDR3 is CASSLGTDIEKLFF. The CDR3 region has the DNA TGTGCCAGCAGCTTAGGGACAGATATTGAAAAACTGTTTTTT.

V is TRBV19 and J is TRBJ2-7, with TRBD2 matching over 7 bases. Trimming cost V 5 bases and J 5 bases; bases outside gene matches: 9. The V gene's germline CDR1 is LNHDA and CDR2 SQIVND (reference sequence). This CDR3 comprises 14 residues. The CDR3 DNA follows: TGTGCCAGTAGTTTGGGGGGGTCAGGGCACGAGCAGTACTTC. This sequence encodes CASSLGGSGHEQYF.

This chain joins TRBV4-2 and TRBJ1-5; D remains ambiguous. V was cut by 0 bases and J by 0 bases, with 12 bases left in between. The CDR3 contains 17 residues. Germline V CDR1 and CDR2: LGHNA, YNFKEQ. Written as DNA, the CDR3 is TGTGCCAGCAGCCAAGAAGATGTCCGGTATAGCAATCAGCCCCAGCATTTT. Amino acid sequence: CASSQEDVRYSNQPQHF.

V and J are TRBV5-1 and TRBJ2-1; 7 bases agree with TRBD1. Trimming at V came to 0 bases and at J to 12 bases, leaving 9 bases not matched to a gene. This CDR3 contains 14 residues. Germline V CDR1 and CDR2: SGHRS, YFSETQ. CDR3 sequence reads: CASSLEGAVVGQFF. CDR3 nucleotide sequence: TGCGCCAGCAGCTTGGAGGGGGCGGTGGTAGGGCAGTTCTTC.

This rearrangement joins TRBV18 to TRBJ1-1, with D uncertain. Germline CDR1 is KGHSH and CDR2 is LQKENI. The V end was cut by 3 bases, the J end by 1 base, with 12 bases between. This CDR3 is built from 15 residues. CDR3: CASSPAPGRNTEAFF. The CDR3 bases are TGTGCCAGCTCACCGGCTCCGGGAAGGAACACTGAAGCTTTCTTT. Supplemented by reference TRBV18 and TRBJ1-1, the full variable domain reads NAGVMQNPRHLVRRRGQEARLRCSPMKGHSHVYWYRQLPEEGLKFMVYLQKENIIDESGMPKERFSAEFPKEGPSILRIQQVVRGDSAAYFCASSPAPGRNTEAFFGQGTRLTVV.

The rearrangement links TRBV5-8 to TRBJ2-7, with D maybe TRBD1 (5 bases). This CDR3 is built from 15 residues. Trimming pared 2 bases from V and 0 bases from J, leaving 12 bases between. Germline lookup yields CDR1 SGHTS and CDR2 YDEGEE. The CDR3 bases are TGTGCCAGCAGCTTCCTAAAGGGGTCCTCCTACGAGCAGTACTTC. Amino acid sequence: CASSFLKGSSYEQYF.

The CDR3 nucleotides are TGTGCCAGCAGTCCCGAGAGGTTGGACACCGGGGAGCTGTTTTTT. Its translation: CASSPERLDTGELFF. The chain carries TRBV2 and TRBJ2-2; no definite D call. This CDR3 region has 15 residues. Trimming cost V 5 bases and J 3 bases, with 13 bases left between them. Germline loops: CDR1 SNHLY, CDR2 FYNNEI. The full variable domain, completed using reference TRBV2 and TRBJ2-2, is EPEVTQTPSHQVTQMGQEVILRCVPISNHLYFYWYRQILGQKVEFLVSFYNNEISEKSEIFDDQFSVERPDGSNFTLKIRSTKLEDSAMYFCASSPERLDTGELFFGEGSRLTVL.

The CDR3 DNA reads as TGTGCCAGCAGCTCTGCGGGGGGGTCCTACAATGAGCAGTTCTTC. It encodes CASSSAGGSYNEQFF. The rearrangement joins TRBV9 to TRBJ2-1; the match to TRBD2 covers 9 bases. V lost 4 bases and J lost 1; bases outside the gene matches: 3. Germline lookup yields CDR1 SGDLS and CDR2 YYNGEE. This CDR3 is built from 15 residues.

This clone was observed a handful of times. The chain couples TRBV30 to TRBJ2-1; TRBD2 agrees at 8 bases. V lost 3 bases and J lost 7; bases outside the gene matches: 8. Germline V lookup: CDR1 GTSNPN, CDR2 SVGIG (reference sequence). The CDR3 covers 14 residues. The CDR3 coding sequence is TGTGCCTGGAGGTTGCGGGGGGAATATAATGAGCAGTTCTTC. Encoded protein: CAWRLRGEYNEQFF.

The rearrangement links TRBV7-3 to TRBJ1-2, with D possibly TRBD1 on 5 matching bases. The CDR3 totals 13 residues. The germline gives CDR1 SGHTA, CDR2 FQGTGA. Trimming left V 5 bases short and J 3 bases short, with 10 bases between. CDR3 loop: CASSGGADYGYTF. The CDR3 region has the DNA TGTGCCAGCAGCGGAGGGGCAGACTATGGCTACACCTTC.

V usage is TRBV5-1 and J usage is TRBJ2-7; 7 positions agree with TRBD2. J lost 4 bases, V lost 0 bases, and 7 bases had no gene match. The germline V gene has CDR1 SGHRS and CDR2 YFSETQ. CDR3 size: 15 residues. In nucleotides, the CDR3 is TGCGCCAGCAGCTTGGCCGGTCTCGGGAGGTACGAGCAGTACTTC. Translating gives CASSLAGLGRYEQYF.

V and J are TRBV5-4 and TRBJ2-5; TRBD2 agrees at 15 bases. The CDR3 covers 17 residues. Losses at the gene ends were 4 bases for V and 5 bases for J; bases not matched to a gene: 9. Germline CDR1 is SGHNT and CDR2 is YYREEE (reference sequence). DNA for the CDR3: TGTGCCAGCAGCCTATCGGGACTAGCGGGGGGCGGGGAGACCCAGTACTTC. This gives the protein CASSLSGLAGGGETQYF.

The chain joins TRBV5-1 to TRBJ1-4; perhaps TRBD1 as D (6 bases). Trimming removed 8 bases at V and 4 bases at J, with 15 bases between. The germline CDR1 and CDR2 sequences are SGHRS and YFSETQ. The CDR3 covers 14 residues. CDR3 sequence reads: CASSQGLHNEKLFF. The DNA of the CDR3 is TGCGCCAGTTCACAGGGTTTGCATAATGAAAAACTGTTTTTT.

This CDR3 reads CASSPGPSGGSSYNEQFF. The CDR3 bases are TGTGCCAGTAGTCCTGGGCCTAGCGGGGGGAGCTCCTACAATGAGCAGTTCTTC. The J gene is TRBJ2-1, the V gene TRBV19, with TRBD2 matching 11 bases. The CDR3 runs to 18 residues. V gave up 5 bases and J gave up 0 bases; unmatched junction bases: 9. CDR1 and CDR2 from the germline V gene are LNHDA and SQIVND (reference sequence).